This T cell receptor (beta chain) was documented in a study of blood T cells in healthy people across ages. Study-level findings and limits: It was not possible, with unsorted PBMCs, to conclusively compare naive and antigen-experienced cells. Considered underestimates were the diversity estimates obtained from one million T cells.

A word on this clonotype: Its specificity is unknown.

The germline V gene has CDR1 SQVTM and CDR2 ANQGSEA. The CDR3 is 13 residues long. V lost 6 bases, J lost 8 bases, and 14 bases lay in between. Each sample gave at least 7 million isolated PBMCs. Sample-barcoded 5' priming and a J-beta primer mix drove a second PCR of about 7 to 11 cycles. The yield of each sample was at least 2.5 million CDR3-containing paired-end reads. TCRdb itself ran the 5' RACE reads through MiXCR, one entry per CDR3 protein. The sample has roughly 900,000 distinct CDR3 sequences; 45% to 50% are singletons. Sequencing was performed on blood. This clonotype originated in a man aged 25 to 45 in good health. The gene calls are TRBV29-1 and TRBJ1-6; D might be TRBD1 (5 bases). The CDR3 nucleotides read TGCAGCGTGAGGACATCCCAAGATTCACCCCTCCACTTT. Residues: CSVRTSQDSPLHF.